This TCR beta chain is from a study of T cell responses to AZD1222 COVID-19 vaccine. With V trimmed by 2 bases and J by 2 bases, 3 bases remained unmatched. This CDR3 is 15 amino acids long. Germline V gene data show CDR1 as GTSNPN and CDR2 as SVGIG (reference sequence). Clones were read by immunoSEQ multiplex PCR, and TCRdb kept only the in-frame ones, dropping some. In the table there are about 100,000 clones, around 83% of which are singletons. The sample was peripheral blood, taken on day 0 of AZD1222 vaccination. The chain recombines TRBV30 with TRBJ2-3, with 11 bases matching TRBD2. The TCR was taken from an adult in good health. Written as DNA, the CDR3 is TGTGCCTGGAGTTTGACTAGCGGGAACACAGATACGCAGTATTTT. Translation: CAWSLTSGNTDTQYF.